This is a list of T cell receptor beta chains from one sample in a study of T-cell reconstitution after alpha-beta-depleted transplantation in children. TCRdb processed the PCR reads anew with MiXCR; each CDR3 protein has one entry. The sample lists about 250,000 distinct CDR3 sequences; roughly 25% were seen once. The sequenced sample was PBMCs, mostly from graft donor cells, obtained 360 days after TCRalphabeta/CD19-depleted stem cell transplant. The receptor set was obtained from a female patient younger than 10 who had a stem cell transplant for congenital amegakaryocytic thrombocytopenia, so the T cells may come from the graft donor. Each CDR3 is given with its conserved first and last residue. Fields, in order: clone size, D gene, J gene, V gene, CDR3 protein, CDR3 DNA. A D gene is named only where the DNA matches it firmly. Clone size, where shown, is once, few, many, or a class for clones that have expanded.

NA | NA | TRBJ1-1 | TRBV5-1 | CASSWANGTEAFF | TGCGCCAGCAGCTGGGCAAACGGAACTGAAGCTTTCTTT
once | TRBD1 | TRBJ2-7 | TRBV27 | CASSSYRGQKVYEQYF | TGTGCCAGCAGTTCCTACAGGGGCCAGAAGGTGTACGAGCAGTACTTC
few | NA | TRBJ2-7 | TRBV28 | CASSPSITGIYEQYF | TGTGCCAGCAGTCCGTCGATCACAGGAATCTACGAGCAGTACTTC
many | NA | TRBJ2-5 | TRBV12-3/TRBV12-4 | CASSPLGIGTETQYF | TGTGCCAGCAGCCCTCTGGGGATTGGGACTGAGACCCAGTACTTC
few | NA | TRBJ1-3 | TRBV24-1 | CATSDLSKRPSGNTIYF | TGTGCCACCAGTGATTTGTCCAAACGTCCCTCTGGAAACACCATATATTTT
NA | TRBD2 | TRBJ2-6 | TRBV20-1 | CSARDPRAGELSGANVLTF | TGCAGTGCTAGAGATCCGCGAGCGGGAGAGCTCTCTGGGGCCAACGTCCTGACTTTC
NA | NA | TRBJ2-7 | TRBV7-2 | CASSQRPRRSSYEQYF | TGTGCCAGCAGCCAAAGGCCTCGAAGATCTTCCTACGAGCAGTACTTC
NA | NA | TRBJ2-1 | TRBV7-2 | CASSLVGGLSPGNEQFF | TGTGCCAGCAGCTTAGTCGGAGGACTGAGCCCGGGCAATGAGCAGTTCTTC
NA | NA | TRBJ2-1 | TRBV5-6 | CASSRIAVSYNEQFF | TGTGCCAGCAGCCGGATAGCGGTCTCCTACAATGAGCAGTTCTTC
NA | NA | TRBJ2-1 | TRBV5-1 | CASSLEGIDEQFF | TGCGCCAGCAGCTTGGAAGGGATTGATGAGCAGTTCTTC
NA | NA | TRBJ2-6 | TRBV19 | CASSMAATIPGANVLTF | TGTGCCAGTAGTATGGCAGCAACAATCCCTGGGGCCAACGTCCTGACTTTC
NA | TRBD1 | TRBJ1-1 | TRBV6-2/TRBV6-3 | CASSLTGGAPMNTEAFF | TGTGCCAGCAGTCTGACAGGGGGCGCGCCGATGAACACTGAAGCTTTCTTT
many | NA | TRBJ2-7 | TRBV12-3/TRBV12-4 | CASTQGWLASRYEQYF | TGTGCCAGCACTCAGGGGTGGCTAGCGTCCCGATACGAGCAGTACTTC
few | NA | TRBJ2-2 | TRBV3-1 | CASSQEPTGWGGELFF | TGTGCCAGCAGCCAAGAGCCCACAGGGTGGGGCGGGGAGCTGTTTTTT